This TCR beta chain was identified in a study of CD8+ T cells in alopecia areata. Study-wide results and caveats: Patients shared TCRs less clearly than mice did, possibly owing to HLA. Numerous expanded lesional clones remained in scalp and blood during tofacitinib. Higher clonality than in normal scalp was seen in lesional scalp, especially alopecia totalis/universalis.

The treatment is: oral pan-JAK inhibitor, 5-10 mg twice daily. Lesional scalp punch biopsies and peripheral blood came from alopecia areata patients. The CDR3 is made up of 14 amino acids. In its sample, this clone was seen a few times. Its target is not known. Once RNA had been extracted, it was reverse transcribed into cDNA to act as the sequencing template. The table came from immunoSEQ multiplex PCR; TCRdb's copy has only in-frame clones and leaves some out. The repertoire holds under 200,000 clones, roughly 65% seen once, with approximately 0.91% in the top ten. The TCR comes from a human donor with alopecia areata. The J gene is TRBJ2-7, the V gene TRBV21-1; whether TRBD2, the table's D call, matches the DNA was not checked. TRBV21-1 is an annotated pseudogene. The sample was CD4+ T cells sorted from blood, taken at week 4, from a patient treated with tofacitinib. The CDR3 loop is CASSKSRGSYEQYF. The CDR3 DNA sequence: TGTGCCAGCAGCAAGAGTCGGGGATCCTACGAGCAGTACTTC.